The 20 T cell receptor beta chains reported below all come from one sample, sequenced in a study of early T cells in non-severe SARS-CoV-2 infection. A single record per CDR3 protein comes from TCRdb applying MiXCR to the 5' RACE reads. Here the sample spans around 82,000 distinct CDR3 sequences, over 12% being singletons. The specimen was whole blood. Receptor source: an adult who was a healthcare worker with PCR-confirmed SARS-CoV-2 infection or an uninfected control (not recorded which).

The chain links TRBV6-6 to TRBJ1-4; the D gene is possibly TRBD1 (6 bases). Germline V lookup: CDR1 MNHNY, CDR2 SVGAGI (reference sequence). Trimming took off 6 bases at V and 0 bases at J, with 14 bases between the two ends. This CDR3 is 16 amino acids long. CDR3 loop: CASSAGGPATNEKLFF. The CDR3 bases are TGTGCCAGCAGCGCCGGGGGCCCCGCAACTAATGAAAAACTGTTTTTT.

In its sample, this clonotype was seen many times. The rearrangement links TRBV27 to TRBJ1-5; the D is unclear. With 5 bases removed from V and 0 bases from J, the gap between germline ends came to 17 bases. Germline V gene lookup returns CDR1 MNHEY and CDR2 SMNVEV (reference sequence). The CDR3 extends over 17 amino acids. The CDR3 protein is CASSPPRGDYSNQPQHF. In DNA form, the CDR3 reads TGTGCCAGCAGTCCCCCCCGGGGAGATTATAGCAATCAGCCCCAGCATTTT.

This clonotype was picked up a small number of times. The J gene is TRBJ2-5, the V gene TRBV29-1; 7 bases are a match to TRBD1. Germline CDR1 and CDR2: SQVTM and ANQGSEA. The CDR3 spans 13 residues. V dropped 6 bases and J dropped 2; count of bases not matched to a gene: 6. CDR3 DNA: TGCAGCGTGGGGACAGCATTACAAGAGACCCAGTACTTC. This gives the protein CSVGTALQETQYF.

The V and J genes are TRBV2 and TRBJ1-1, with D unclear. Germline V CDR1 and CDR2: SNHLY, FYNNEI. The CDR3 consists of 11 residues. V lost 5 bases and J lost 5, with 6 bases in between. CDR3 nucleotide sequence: TGTGCCAGCAGTCCTTCGACTGAAGCTTTCTTT. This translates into CASSPSTEAFF.

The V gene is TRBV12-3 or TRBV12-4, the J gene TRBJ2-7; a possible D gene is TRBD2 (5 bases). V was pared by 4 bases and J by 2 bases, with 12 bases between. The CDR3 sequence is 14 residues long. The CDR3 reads CASSYSGTPYEQYV. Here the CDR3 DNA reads TGTGCCAGCAGTTACAGCGGAACCCCCTACGAGCAGTACGTC.

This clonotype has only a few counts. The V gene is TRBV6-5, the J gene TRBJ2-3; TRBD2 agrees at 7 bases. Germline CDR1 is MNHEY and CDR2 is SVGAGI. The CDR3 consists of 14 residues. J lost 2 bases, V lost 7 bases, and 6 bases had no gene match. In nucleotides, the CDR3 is TGTGCCAGCAAGAAAACTAGCGACACAGATACGCAGTATTTT. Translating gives CASKKTSDTDTQYF.

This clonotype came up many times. The CDR3 loop reads CATSRGSSNQPQHF. In DNA, the CDR3 is TGTGCCACCAGCAGGGGCTCGAGCAATCAGCCCCAGCATTTT. The gene calls are TRBV24-1 and TRBJ1-5; a possible D gene is TRBD1 (6 bases). V was shortened by 7 bases and J by 1 base, with 10 bases between the two germline ends. CDR1 is KGHDR and CDR2 is SFDVKD in the germline V gene. The CDR3 is made up of 14 amino acids.

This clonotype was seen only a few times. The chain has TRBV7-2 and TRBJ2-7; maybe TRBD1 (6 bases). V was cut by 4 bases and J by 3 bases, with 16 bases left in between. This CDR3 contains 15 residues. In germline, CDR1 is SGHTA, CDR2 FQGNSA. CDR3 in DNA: TGTGCCAGCAGCTATACAGGGTCCCCAATCTACGAGCAGTACGTC. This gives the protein CASSYTGSPIYEQYV.

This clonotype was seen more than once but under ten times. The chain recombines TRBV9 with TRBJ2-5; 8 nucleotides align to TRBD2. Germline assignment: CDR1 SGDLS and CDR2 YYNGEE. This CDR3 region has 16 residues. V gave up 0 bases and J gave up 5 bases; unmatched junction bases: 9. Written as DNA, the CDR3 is TGTGCCAGCAGCGTAGGAGGTAGCGGGGTAGGGGAGACCCAGTACTTC. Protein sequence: CASSVGGSGVGETQYF. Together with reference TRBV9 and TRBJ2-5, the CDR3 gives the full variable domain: DSGVTQTPKHLITATGQRVTLRCSPRSGDLSVYWYQQSLDQGLQFLIQYYNGEERAKGNILERFSAQQFPDLHSELNLSSLELGDSALYFCASSVGGSGVGETQYFGPGTRLLVL.

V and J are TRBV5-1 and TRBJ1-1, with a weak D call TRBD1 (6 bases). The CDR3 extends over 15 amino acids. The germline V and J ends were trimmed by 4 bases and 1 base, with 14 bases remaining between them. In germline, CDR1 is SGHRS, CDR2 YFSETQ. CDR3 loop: CASSPNREGNTEAFF. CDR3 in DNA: TGCGCCAGCAGCCCCAACAGGGAGGGGAACACTGAAGCTTTCTTT.

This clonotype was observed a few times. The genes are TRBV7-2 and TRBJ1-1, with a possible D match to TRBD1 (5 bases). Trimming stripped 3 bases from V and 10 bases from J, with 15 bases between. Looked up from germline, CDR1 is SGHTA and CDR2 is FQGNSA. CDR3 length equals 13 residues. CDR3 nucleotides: TGTGCCAGCAGCTTGGGGCCTTTGGCCTCAGCTTTCTTT. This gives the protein CASSLGPLASAFF.

CDR3 amino acids: CASSPPGAVANTGELFF. The CDR3 coding sequence is TGTGCCAGCAGTCCCCCCGGCGCCGTTGCGAACACCGGGGAGCTGTTTTTT. This rearrangement joins TRBV11-2 to TRBJ2-2; the D is unclear. The ends were cut back, 6 bases at V and 0 bases at J, with 17 bases in the middle. The CDR3 loop spans 17 amino acids. Germline CDR1 and CDR2: SGHAT and FQNNGV.

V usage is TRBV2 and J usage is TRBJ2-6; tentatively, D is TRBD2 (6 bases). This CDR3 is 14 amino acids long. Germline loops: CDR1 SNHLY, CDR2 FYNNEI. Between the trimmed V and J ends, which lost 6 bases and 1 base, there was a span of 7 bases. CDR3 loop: CASSAGSGANVLTF. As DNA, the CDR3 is TGTGCCAGCAGCGCGGGGTCTGGGGCCAACGTCCTGACTTTC.

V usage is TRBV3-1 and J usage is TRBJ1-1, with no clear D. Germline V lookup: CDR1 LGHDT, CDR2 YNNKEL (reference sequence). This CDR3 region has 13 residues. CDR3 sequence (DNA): TGTGCTACGAGTTCACCGCTGAACACTGAAGCTTTCTTT. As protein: CATSSPLNTEAFF.

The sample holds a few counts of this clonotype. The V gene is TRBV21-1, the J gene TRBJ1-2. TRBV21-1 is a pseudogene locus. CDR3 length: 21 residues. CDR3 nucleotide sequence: TGTGCCAGCAGCAAAAGCGGGAAAATGATTGGTTGGGGGACCGTGAACTATGGCTACACCTTC. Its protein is CASSKSGKMIGWGTVNYGYTF.

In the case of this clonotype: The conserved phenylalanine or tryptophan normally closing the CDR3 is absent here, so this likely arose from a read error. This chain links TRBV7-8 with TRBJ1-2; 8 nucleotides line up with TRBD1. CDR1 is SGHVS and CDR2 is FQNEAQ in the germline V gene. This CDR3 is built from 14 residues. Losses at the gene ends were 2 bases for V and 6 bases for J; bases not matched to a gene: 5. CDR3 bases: TGTGCCAGCAGCTTACCGGGACAGGACGATGGCTACACCTTA. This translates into CASSLPGQDDGYTL.

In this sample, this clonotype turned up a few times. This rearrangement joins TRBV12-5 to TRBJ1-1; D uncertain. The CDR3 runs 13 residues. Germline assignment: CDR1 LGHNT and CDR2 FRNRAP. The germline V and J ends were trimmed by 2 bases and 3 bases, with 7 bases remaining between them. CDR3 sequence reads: CASGLSSDTEAFF. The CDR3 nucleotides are TGTGCTAGTGGTTTGTCCTCCGACACTGAAGCTTTCTTT.

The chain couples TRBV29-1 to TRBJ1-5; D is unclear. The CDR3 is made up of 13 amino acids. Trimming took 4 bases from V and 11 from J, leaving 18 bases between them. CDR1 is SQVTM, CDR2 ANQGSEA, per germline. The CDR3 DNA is TGCAGCGTTGCATATTCGGCCCCTGGATCCCAGCATTTT. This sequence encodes CSVAYSAPGSQHF.

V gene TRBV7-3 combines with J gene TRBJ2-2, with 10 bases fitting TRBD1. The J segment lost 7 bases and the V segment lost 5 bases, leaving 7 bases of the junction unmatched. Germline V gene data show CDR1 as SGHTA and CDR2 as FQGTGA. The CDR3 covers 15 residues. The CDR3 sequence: CASSNDRGLGGELFF. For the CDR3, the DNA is TGTGCCAGCAGCAACGACAGGGGGCTAGGCGGGGAGCTGTTTTTT.

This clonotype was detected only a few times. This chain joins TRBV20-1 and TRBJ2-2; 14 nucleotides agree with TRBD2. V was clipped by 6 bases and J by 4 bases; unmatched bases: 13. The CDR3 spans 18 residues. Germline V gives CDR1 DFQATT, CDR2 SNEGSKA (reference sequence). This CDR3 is CSAKDTGTSGGGTGELFF. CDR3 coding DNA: TGCAGTGCAAAAGATACCGGGACTAGCGGGGGTGGCACCGGGGAGCTGTTTTTT.